The sequence of this T cell receptor beta chain was determined in a study of patients and donors after allogeneic stem cell transplantation. TCRdb reprocessed the RT-PCR reads with MiXCR, giving one entry per CDR3 protein. The sample lists about 400,000 distinct CDR3 sequences; approximately 16% were seen once. In this sample, this clonotype turned up a few times. The V end lost 1 base, the J end lost 0 bases, and 11 bases lay between the germline ends. Per the germline V gene, CDR1 is SGHRS and CDR2 is YFSETQ. The CDR3 runs to 16 residues. This TCR was sampled from a human donor who was either an allogeneic HSCT recipient or a stem cell or donor lymphocyte infusion donor (not recorded which). It is not recorded whose cells these are; they may come from a transplant donor. The chain carries TRBV5-1 and TRBJ1-3; a possible D gene is TRBD1 (5 bases). Sequences were obtained from blood, either unsorted or a sorted T cell fraction (not recorded which). The CDR3 DNA is TGCGCCAGCAGCTTGCGGGAAAGGGGCTCTGGAAACACCATATATTTT. This codes for CASSLRERGSGNTIYF.